Listed here is a single T cell receptor (beta chain). No antigen is known for it. The data are from a study of radiotherapy plus CTLA-4 blockade in lung cancer. Study results and limitations: Expansion of tumor-derived TCR clones was observed in blood after radiotherapy plus ipilimumab.

The CDR3 length is 14 residues. Germline CDR1 and CDR2: GTSNPN and SVGIG (reference sequence). The junction had 4 bases not matched to a gene; V was cut back by 1 base and J by 4 bases. Generated by immunoSEQ multiplex PCR, the TCRdb table keeps only in-frame clones and is missing some. The table has about 15,000 clones, around 70% seen once. The chain joins TRBV30 to TRBJ1-5, with 7 bases aligning to TRBD1. This sequence originates from a human donor with non-small cell lung cancer whose response to radiotherapy plus ipilimumab could not be evaluated. The sample consisted of peripheral blood, taken from a patient treated with radiotherapy plus ipilimumab. Here the CDR3 reads CAWSGAGGNQPQHF. In nucleotides, the CDR3 is TGTGCCTGGAGTGGGGCAGGGGGGAATCAGCCCCAGCATTTT.